A selection of T cell receptor beta chains follows, all from one sample in a study of blood T cell repertoires in COVID-19. The method was immunoSEQ multiplex PCR; TCRdb's version includes in-frame clones alone and lacks a portion of them. Of around 450,000 clones listed, 87% are singletons. The sample comprised PBMCs or T cells enriched from blood (not recorded which). The receptor source for this set is a woman aged 18-30 years with acute COVID-19. The CDR3 runs from the conserved cysteine through the conserved F or W. The D gene is left open where the match is weak. Some rows have no size entry. The others give once, few or many, or a class for an expanded clone.

d_call: NA; j_call: TRBJ2-1; clone_size: NA; v_call: TRBV4-1; cdr3_length: 13; cdr3_nt: TGCGCCAGCAGCCATCAACAGGGAAATGAGCAGTTCTTC; cdr3_aa: CASSHQQGNEQFF
d_call: NA; j_call: TRBJ2-7; clone_size: NA; v_call: TRBV13; cdr3_length: 15; cdr3_nt: TGTGCCAGCAGCCCACACGGTCCCCAGGGCTACGAGCAGTACTTC; cdr3_aa: CASSPHGPQGYEQYF
d_call: TRBD1; j_call: TRBJ1-5; clone_size: once; v_call: TRBV6-2/TRBV6-3; cdr3_length: 17; cdr3_nt: TGTGCCAGCAGCTTGACAGGGGGCCACCGGCCCAATCAGCCCCAGCATTTT; cdr3_aa: CASSLTGGHRPNQPQHF
d_call: NA; j_call: TRBJ1-2; clone_size: NA; v_call: TRBV7-8; cdr3_length: 14; cdr3_nt: TGTGCCAGCAGCTCCACTCGGGGGGGTTATGGCTACACCTTC; cdr3_aa: CASSSTRGGYGYTF
d_call: NA; j_call: TRBJ1-5; clone_size: NA; v_call: TRBV18; cdr3_length: 14; cdr3_nt: TGTGCCAGCTCTCTAGGGACATCCAATCAGCCCCAGCATTTT; cdr3_aa: CASSLGTSNQPQHF
d_call: NA; j_call: TRBJ1-4; clone_size: once; v_call: TRBV12-5; cdr3_length: 16; cdr3_nt: TGTGCTAGTGGTTTGGTACGAGGACAGACTAATGAAAAACTGTTTTTT; cdr3_aa: CASGLVRGQTNEKLFF
d_call: NA; j_call: TRBJ2-1; clone_size: NA; v_call: TRBV14; cdr3_length: 15; cdr3_nt: TGTGCCAGCAGCCAAGATTCCGGGTACTACAATGAGCAGTTCTTC; cdr3_aa: CASSQDSGYYNEQFF
d_call: NA; j_call: TRBJ1-2; clone_size: NA; v_call: TRBV15; cdr3_length: 16; cdr3_nt: TGTGCCACCAGCAGCCTAGACGATGCCGCCGTCTATGGCTACACCTTC; cdr3_aa: CATSSLDDAAVYGYTF
d_call: NA; j_call: TRBJ2-2; clone_size: NA; v_call: TRBV28; cdr3_length: 15; cdr3_nt: TGTGCCAGCTCGATGCGAGCGGGCTACACCGGGGAGCTGTTTTTT; cdr3_aa: CASSMRAGYTGELFF
d_call: TRBD2; j_call: TRBJ2-5; clone_size: NA; v_call: TRBV3-1/TRBV3-2; cdr3_length: 14; cdr3_nt: TGTGCCAGCAGCCAGGCGGGGGGTGTGGAGACCCAGTACTTC; cdr3_aa: CASSQAGGVETQYF
d_call: TRBD1; j_call: TRBJ2-5; clone_size: NA; v_call: TRBV28; cdr3_length: 14; cdr3_nt: TGTGCCAGCAGGGAGACAGGGTACGGGGAGACCCAGTACTTC; cdr3_aa: CASRETGYGETQYF
d_call: NA; j_call: TRBJ2-1; clone_size: NA; v_call: TRBV10-3; cdr3_length: 11; cdr3_nt: TGTGCCACCCAGGGGGGTAATGAGCAGTTCTTC; cdr3_aa: CATQGGNEQFF
d_call: NA; j_call: TRBJ2-2; clone_size: NA; v_call: TRBV4-1; cdr3_length: 15; cdr3_nt: TGCGCCAGCAGCCCACCTTTCGTTTCGAGCGGGGAGCTGTTTTTT; cdr3_aa: CASSPPFVSSGELFF
d_call: NA; j_call: TRBJ1-6; clone_size: NA; v_call: TRBV11-2; cdr3_length: 16; cdr3_nt: TGTGCCAGCAGCTATGGCGGCCCGAGTAATAATTCACCCCTCCACTTT; cdr3_aa: CASSYGGPSNNSPLHF
d_call: TRBD1; j_call: TRBJ1-5; clone_size: NA; v_call: TRBV11-2; cdr3_length: 14; cdr3_nt: TGTGCCAGCAGCTATGGGACAGTGAATCAGCCCCAGCATTTT; cdr3_aa: CASSYGTVNQPQHF
d_call: TRBD1; j_call: TRBJ2-7; clone_size: NA; v_call: TRBV18; cdr3_length: 14; cdr3_nt: TGTGCCAGCTCACCACCGGGACAGACCTACGAGCAGTACTTC; cdr3_aa: CASSPPGQTYEQYF
d_call: TRBD1; j_call: TRBJ2-1; clone_size: NA; v_call: TRBV5-1; cdr3_length: 15; cdr3_nt: TGCGCCAGCAGCTTGAACACAGGGGACTACAATGAGCAGTTCTTC; cdr3_aa: CASSLNTGDYNEQFF
d_call: TRBD2; j_call: TRBJ2-3; clone_size: once; v_call: TRBV3-1/TRBV3-2; cdr3_length: 15; cdr3_nt: TGTGCCAGCAGCCAAGTATCGGGAGGGAGAGATACGCAGTATTTT; cdr3_aa: CASSQVSGGRDTQYF
d_call: NA; j_call: TRBJ1-6; clone_size: NA; v_call: TRBV21-1; cdr3_length: 14; cdr3_nt: TGTGCCAGCAGCTGCCGGGACAGGAATTCACCCCTCCACTTT; cdr3_aa: CASSCRDRNSPLHF
d_call: NA; j_call: TRBJ1-2; clone_size: NA; v_call: TRBV5-5; cdr3_length: 12; cdr3_nt: TGTGCCAGCAGTAAAGAGGACTATGGCTACACCTTC; cdr3_aa: CASSKEDYGYTF
d_call: TRBD2; j_call: TRBJ2-7; clone_size: NA; v_call: TRBV4-3; cdr3_length: 15; cdr3_nt: TGCGCCAGCAGCCTGACTAGCGGGGGCTCCTACGAGCAGTACTTC; cdr3_aa: CASSLTSGGSYEQYF
d_call: NA; j_call: TRBJ2-3; clone_size: NA; v_call: TRBV11-3; cdr3_length: 15; cdr3_nt: TGTGCCAGCAGCTTAGGTGGGGGGAGCACAGATACGCAGTATTTT; cdr3_aa: CASSLGGGSTDTQYF
d_call: TRBD1; j_call: TRBJ1-6; clone_size: NA; v_call: TRBV7-9; cdr3_length: 16; cdr3_nt: TGTGCCAGCAGCGCCTGGCCGGGACAGAGTAATTCACCCCTCCACTTT; cdr3_aa: CASSAWPGQSNSPLHF
d_call: NA; j_call: TRBJ1-2; clone_size: NA; v_call: TRBV3-1/TRBV3-2; cdr3_length: 14; cdr3_nt: TGTGCCAGCAGCCAAGATCCCAGGGATTATGGCTACACCTTC; cdr3_aa: CASSQDPRDYGYTF
d_call: NA; j_call: TRBJ2-3; clone_size: NA; v_call: TRBV13; cdr3_length: 17; cdr3_nt: TGTGCCAGCAGCTTAGTGTCTGGGGGCTCCCGCACAGATACGCAGTATTTT; cdr3_aa: CASSLVSGGSRTDTQYF
d_call: NA; j_call: TRBJ1-6; clone_size: NA; v_call: TRBV6-5; cdr3_length: 14; cdr3_nt: TGTGCCAGCAGGGCTGGCGGGAGCGGTTCACCCCTCCACTTT; cdr3_aa: CASRAGGSGSPLHF
d_call: TRBD1; j_call: TRBJ1-4; clone_size: NA; v_call: TRBV28; cdr3_length: 14; cdr3_nt: TGTGCCAGCGGACAGGGGGCGATTTTTGAAAAACTGTTTTTT; cdr3_aa: CASGQGAIFEKLFF
d_call: NA; j_call: TRBJ1-5; clone_size: once; v_call: TRBV6-2/TRBV6-3; cdr3_length: 17; cdr3_nt: TGTGCCAGCAGTTACTCGAGCACTTCAGGGTTCAATCAGCCCCAGCATTTT; cdr3_aa: CASSYSSTSGFNQPQHF